This T cell receptor beta chain was captured by sequencing in a study of CD8 T cells in ankylosing spondylitis. Study outcomes and limitations: Characteristic of ankylosing spondylitis blood, it appeared, was a TCR beta motif comprising several highly homologous variants. Significantly higher representation of disease-linked clones was reported for matched ankylosing spondylitis synovial fluid.

Trimming took off 0 bases at V and 3 bases at J, with 12 bases between the two ends. CDR1 SGHRS and CDR2 YFSETQ come from the germline V gene. CDR3 length equals 15 residues. A quantitative 5'-RACE method, one with molecular barcodes, was used to make TCR beta libraries. TCRdb ran MiXCR on the 5' RACE reads and lists one entry per CDR3 protein. Among fewer than 500,000 distinct CDR3 sequences listed, approximately 26% were seen once. Notes on this clonotype: Its specificity is not known.

V and J are TRBV5-1 and TRBJ1-1; D not certain. This TCR was sampled from a male donor with ankylosing spondylitis. Material: blood, either unsorted or a sorted T cell fraction (not recorded which). The CDR3 bases are TGCGCCAGCAGCTTGGGGTGGGCGAGGTACACTGAAGCTTTCTTT. This translates into CASSLGWARYTEAFF.